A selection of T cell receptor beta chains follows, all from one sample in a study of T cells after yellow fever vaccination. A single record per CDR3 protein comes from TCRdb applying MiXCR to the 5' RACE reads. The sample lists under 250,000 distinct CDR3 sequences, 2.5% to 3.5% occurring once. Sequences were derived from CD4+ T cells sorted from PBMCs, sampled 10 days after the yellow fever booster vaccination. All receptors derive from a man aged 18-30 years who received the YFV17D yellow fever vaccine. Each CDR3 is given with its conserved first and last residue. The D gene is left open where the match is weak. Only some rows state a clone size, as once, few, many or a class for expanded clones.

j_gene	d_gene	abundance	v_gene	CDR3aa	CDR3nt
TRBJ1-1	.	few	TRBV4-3	CASSQDTRGGDTEAFF	TGCGCCAGCAGCCAAGATACCCGGGGAGGGGACACTGAAGCTTTCTTT
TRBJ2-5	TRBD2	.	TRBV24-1	CATSPGTSGDSETQYF	TGTGCCACCAGCCCCGGGACTAGCGGGGATTCGGAGACCCAGTACTTC
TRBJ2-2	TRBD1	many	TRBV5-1	CASSPGTGASTTGELFF	TGCGCCAGCAGCCCGGGGACAGGGGCATCTACGACCGGGGAGCTGTTTTTT
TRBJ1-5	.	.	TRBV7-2	CASSLGYTGGSSNQPQHF	TGTGCCAGCAGCTTAGGTTATACAGGAGGAAGTAGCAATCAGCCCCAGCATTTT
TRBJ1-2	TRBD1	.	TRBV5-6	CASRTGGRAYGYTF	TGTGCCAGCAGAACAGGGGGCCGGGCCTATGGCTACACCTTC
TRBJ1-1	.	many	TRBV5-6	CASSLYSGTEAFF	TGTGCCAGCAGCTTGTACAGCGGCACTGAAGCTTTCTTT
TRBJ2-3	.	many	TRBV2	CARTSGRQRAQDTQYF	TGTGCCAGGACAAGTGGTCGACAGAGGGCTCAAGATACGCAGTATTTT
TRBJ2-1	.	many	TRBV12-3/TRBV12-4	CASSLGQQQFF	TGTGCCAGCAGTTTAGGACAGCAACAGTTCTTC
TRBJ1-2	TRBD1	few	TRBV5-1	CASSKGQDGGYTF	TGCGCCAGCAGTAAGGGACAGGATGGTGGCTACACCTTC
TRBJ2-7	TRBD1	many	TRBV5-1	CASSLGAYPGGASYEQYF	TGCGCCAGCAGCTTGGGAGCCTATCCAGGGGGCGCGTCTTACGAGCAGTACTTC
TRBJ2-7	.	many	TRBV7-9	CASRSGPSGSYEQYF	TGTGCCAGCAGATCCGGACCGTCCGGCTCCTACGAGCAGTACTTC
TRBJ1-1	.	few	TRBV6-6	CASSYVRGEAFF	TGTGCCAGCAGTTACGTCCGCGGGGAAGCTTTCTTT
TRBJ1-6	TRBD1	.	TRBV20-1	CSASGDRENSPLHF	TGCAGTGCTAGTGGGGACAGGGAAAATTCACCCCTCCACTTT
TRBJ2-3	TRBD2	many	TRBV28	CASSTGLASTDTQYF	TGTGCCAGCAGCACGGGACTAGCGAGCACAGATACGCAGTATTTT
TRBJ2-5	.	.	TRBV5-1	CASSLEYSQETQYF	TGCGCCAGCAGCTTGGAGTACAGCCAAGAGACCCAGTACTTC
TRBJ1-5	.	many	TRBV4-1	CASSQASWEDQPQHF	TGCGCCAGCAGCCAAGCTTCGTGGGAGGATCAGCCCCAGCATTTT
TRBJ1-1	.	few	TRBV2	CASRAYRARANTEAFF	TGTGCCAGCAGAGCGTACAGGGCTCGGGCGAACACTGAAGCTTTCTTT
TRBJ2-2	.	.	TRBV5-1	CASSSPLNTGELFF	TGCGCCAGCAGCTCACCTTTGAACACCGGGGAGCTGTTTTTT
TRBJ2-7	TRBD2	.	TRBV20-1	CSAKFTSGGKPYEQYF	TGCAGTGCTAAGTTTACTAGCGGGGGAAAACCCTACGAGCAGTACTTC
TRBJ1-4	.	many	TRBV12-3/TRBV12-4	CASSLGDRFATNEKLFF	TGTGCCAGCAGTTTGGGTGACAGGTTTGCAACTAATGAAAAACTGTTTTTT
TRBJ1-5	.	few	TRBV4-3	CASSPIGGPNQPQHF	TGCGCCAGCAGCCCCATAGGGGGGCCTAATCAGCCCCAGCATTTT
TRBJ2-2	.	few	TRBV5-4	CASSSEVHTGELFF	TGTGCCAGCAGCTCTGAGGTACACACCGGGGAGCTGTTTTTT
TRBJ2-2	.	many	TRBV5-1	CASSLEGGPGELFF	TGCGCCAGCAGCTTGGAAGGTGGCCCCGGGGAGCTGTTTTTT
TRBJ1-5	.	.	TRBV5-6	CASSLDAERGPQHF	TGTGCCAGCAGCTTGGATGCAGAGCGGGGTCCCCAGCATTTT
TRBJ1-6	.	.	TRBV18	CASSPDGNRSPLHF	TGTGCCAGCTCACCCGATGGAAACCGATCACCCCTCCACTTT
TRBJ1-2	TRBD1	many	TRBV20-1	CSAGTGGASYGYTF	TGCAGTGCGGGCACAGGGGGCGCTTCCTATGGCTACACCTTC
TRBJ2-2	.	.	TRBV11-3	CASSWGHGNTGELFF	TGTGCCAGCAGCTGGGGACACGGGAACACCGGGGAGCTGTTTTTT
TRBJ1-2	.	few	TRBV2	CASSESLGGYGYTF	TGTGCCAGCAGTGAATCCTTGGGGGGATATGGCTACACCTTC
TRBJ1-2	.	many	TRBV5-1	CASSRDYGYTF	TGCGCCAGCAGCCGGGACTATGGCTACACCTTC
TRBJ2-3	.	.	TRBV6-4	CASSDGSTDTQYF	TGTGCCAGCAGTGACGGTAGCACAGATACGCAGTATTTT
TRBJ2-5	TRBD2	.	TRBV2	CASSDISGGQETQYF	TGTGCCAGCAGTGACATTAGCGGGGGGCAAGAGACCCAGTACTTC
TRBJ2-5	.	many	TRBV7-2	CASSVTYQETQYF	TGTGCCAGCAGCGTTACGTACCAAGAGACCCAGTACTTC
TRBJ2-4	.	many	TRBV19	CASSITGSKNIQYF	TGTGCCAGTAGTATAACGGGATCCAAAAACATTCAGTACTTC
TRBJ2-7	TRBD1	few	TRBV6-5	CASSPYGQGGYEQYF	TGTGCCAGCAGCCCCTACGGACAGGGAGGTTACGAGCAGTACTTC
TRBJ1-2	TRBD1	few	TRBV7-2	CASSQTTGGHYGYTF	TGTGCCAGCAGCCAGACGACAGGGGGGCACTATGGCTACACCTTC
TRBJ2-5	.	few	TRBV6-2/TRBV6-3	CASSYDRLGNSQTQYF	TGTGCCAGCAGTTACGACAGACTCGGGAACAGTCAGACCCAGTACTTC
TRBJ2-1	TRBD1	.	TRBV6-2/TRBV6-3	CASSTSGTGSNEQFF	TGTGCCAGCTCCACCTCCGGGACAGGGTCTAATGAGCAGTTCTTC
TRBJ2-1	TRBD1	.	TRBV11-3	CASSLGGTAGEQFF	TGTGCCAGCAGCTTAGGAGGGACAGCCGGTGAGCAGTTCTTC
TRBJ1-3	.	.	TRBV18	CASSDGDYSGNTISF	TGTGCCAGCTCGGACGGAGATTACTCTGGAAACACCATATCTTTT
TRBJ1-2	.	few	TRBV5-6	CASSRQASYGYTF	TGTGCCAGCAGCCGACAAGCGTCCTATGGCTACACCTTC
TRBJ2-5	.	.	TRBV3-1	CASSQDPGDGETQYF	TGTGCCAGCAGCCAAGATCCAGGGGATGGGGAGACCCAGTACTTC
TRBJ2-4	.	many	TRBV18	CASSPLGAAKNIQYF	TGTGCCAGCTCACCATTGGGGGCGGCCAAAAACATTCAGTACTTC
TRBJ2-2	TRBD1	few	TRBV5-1	CASSSGQGDTGELFF	TGCGCCAGCAGCTCTGGACAGGGGGACACCGGGGAGCTGTTTTTT
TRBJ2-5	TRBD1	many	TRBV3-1	CASSQVDRGGETQYF	TGTGCCAGCAGCCAAGTTGACAGGGGAGGCGAGACCCAGTACTTC
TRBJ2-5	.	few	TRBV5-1	CASSLDLDRKETQYF	TGCGCCAGCAGCTTGGATCTGGACCGCAAAGAGACCCAGTACTTC
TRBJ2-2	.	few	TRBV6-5	CASRTGGANTGELFF	TGTGCCAGCAGAACTGGGGGAGCGAACACCGGGGAGCTGTTTTTT
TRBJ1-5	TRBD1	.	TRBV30	CAWSGTDLNQPQHF	TGTGCCTGGTCCGGGACAGACCTCAATCAGCCCCAGCATTTT
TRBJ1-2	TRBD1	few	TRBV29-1	CSVEDPKAGGRGYTF	TGCAGCGTTGAAGATCCCAAAGCAGGGGGACGGGGCTACACCTTC
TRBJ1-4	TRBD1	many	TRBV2	CASRQGAGEKLFF	TGTGCCAGCAGACAGGGGGCGGGAGAAAAACTGTTTTTT
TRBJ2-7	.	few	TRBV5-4	CASSFPGSPEQYF	TGTGCCAGCAGCTTCCCGGGCTCTCCCGAGCAGTACTTC
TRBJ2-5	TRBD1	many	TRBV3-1	CASTMTGLETQYF	TGTGCCAGCACCATGACAGGGTTAGAGACCCAGTACTTC
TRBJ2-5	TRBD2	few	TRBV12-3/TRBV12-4	CASSPPAGGGETQYF	TGTGCCAGCAGTCCCCCCGCGGGCGGGGGGGAGACCCAGTACTTC